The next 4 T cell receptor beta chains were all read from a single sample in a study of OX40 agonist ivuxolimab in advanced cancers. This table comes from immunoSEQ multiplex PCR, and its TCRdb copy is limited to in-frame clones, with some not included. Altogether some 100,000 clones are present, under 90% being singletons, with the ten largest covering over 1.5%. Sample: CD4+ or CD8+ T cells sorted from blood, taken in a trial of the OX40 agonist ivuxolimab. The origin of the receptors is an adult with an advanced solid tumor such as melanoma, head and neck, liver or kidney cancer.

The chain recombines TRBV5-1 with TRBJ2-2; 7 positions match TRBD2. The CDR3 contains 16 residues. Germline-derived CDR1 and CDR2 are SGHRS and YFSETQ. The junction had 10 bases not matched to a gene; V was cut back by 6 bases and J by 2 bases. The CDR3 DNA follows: TGCGCCAGCAAAGCCCGCAGCGGGGCCAACACCGGGGAGCTGTTTTTT. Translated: CASKARSGANTGELFF.

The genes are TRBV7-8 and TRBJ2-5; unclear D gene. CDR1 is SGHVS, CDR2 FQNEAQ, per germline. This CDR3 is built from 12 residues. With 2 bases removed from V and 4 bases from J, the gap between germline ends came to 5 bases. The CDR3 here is CASSLLLETQYF. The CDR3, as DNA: TGTGCCAGCAGCTTATTGTTAGAGACCCAGTACTTC.

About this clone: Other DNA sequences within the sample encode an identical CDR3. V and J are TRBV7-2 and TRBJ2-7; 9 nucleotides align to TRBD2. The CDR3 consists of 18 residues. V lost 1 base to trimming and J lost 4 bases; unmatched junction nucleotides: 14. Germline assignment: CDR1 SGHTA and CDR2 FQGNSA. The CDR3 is CASSLVGGGAGGSYEQYF. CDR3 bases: TGTGCCAGCAGCTTAGTCGGTGGCGGAGCGGGAGGATCGTACGAGCAGTACTTC.

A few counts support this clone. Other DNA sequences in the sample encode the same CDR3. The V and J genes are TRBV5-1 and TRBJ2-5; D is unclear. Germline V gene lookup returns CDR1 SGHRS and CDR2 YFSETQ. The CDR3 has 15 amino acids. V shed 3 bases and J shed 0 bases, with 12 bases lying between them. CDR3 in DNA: TGCGCCAGCAGCTCCGGACCCGCGTACCAAGAGACCCAGTACTTC. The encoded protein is CASSSGPAYQETQYF.